The rows below give T cell receptor beta chains drawn from one sample of a study of blood T cells in healthy people across ages. TCRdb ran MiXCR on the 5' RACE reads and lists one entry per CDR3 protein. Of more than 650,000 distinct CDR3 sequences in the sample, about 48% are singletons; the top ten hold 41%. Sequencing input: blood. The receptors stem from a man at least 80 years old in good health. The conserved cysteine and the conserved F or W are not part of the CDR3 here.

J | V | CDR3
TRBJ1-4 | TRBV7-9 | ASSLRGESLNEKLF
TRBJ1-2 | TRBV20-1 | STQSGSLGYGYT
TRBJ2-7 | TRBV20-1 | SARPQTRSLGGAPAYEQY
TRBJ2-1 | TRBV27 | ASSLGGGNEQF
TRBJ2-7 | TRBV2 | ASSHDRSTSYEQY
TRBJ1-5 | TRBV12-3/TRBV12-4 | ASRQGISNQPQH
TRBJ2-3 | TRBV7-6 | ASSSQASGTGTQY
TRBJ2-5 | TRBV9 | ASSVVGGYQETQY
- | TRBV20-1 | SARRGGIHEQY
TRBJ2-3 | TRBV6-1 | ASSERLQGGNRYAY
TRBJ2-1 | TRBV6-6 | ASSANQLNEQF
TRBJ2-7 | TRBV24-1 | ATSDARQGGYEQY
TRBJ2-3 | TRBV6-1 | ASSAYGRYAY
TRBJ2-6 | TRBV20-1 | SARPTGLTGGANVLT
TRBJ2-1 | TRBV20-1 | SAAGGLAGYNEQF
TRBJ1-2 | TRBV18 | ASSATSIYGYT
- | TRBV5-1 | ASSLDRGKNEQY
TRBJ2-7 | TRBV20-1 | SARDGERPSYEQY
TRBJ1-1 | TRBV10-3 | AISGWVNTEAF
TRBJ2-4 | TRBV13 | ASSLVLAGEIAKNIQY
- | TRBV7-2 | ANSLLGGGSAYEQY
TRBJ2-7 | TRBV9 | ASSARMLLAGAHEQY
TRBJ1-5 | TRBV20-1 | SLQRGARNQPQH
TRBJ1-2 | TRBV9 | ASSVAVDRGGGYT
TRBJ1-2 | TRBV5-1 | ASSLGDSGDDGYT
TRBJ2-6 | TRBV5-1 | ASSTGTSGRMAGANVLT
TRBJ1-5 | TRBV4-2 | ASSQDPGENQPQH
TRBJ1-2 | TRBV20-1 | SASGQGARWDGYT
TRBJ2-1 | TRBV6-1 | ASSRSGRGRGRMGEQF
TRBJ2-1 | TRBV7-2 | ASSLSRLAGGYGNEQF
TRBJ2-1 | TRBV7-2 | ASLAGPYNEQF
TRBJ2-1 | TRBV24-1 | ATQGAGYNEQF
TRBJ2-3 | TRBV28 | PSSPTIMTSGLTDTQY
- | TRBV15 | ATSDSPENYEQY
TRBJ2-5 | TRBV7-2 | ASSFIGRETQY
TRBJ2-1 | TRBV27 | ASSRGGSRDEQF
- | TRBV10-3 | AISGTGREVPKSIHEQY
TRBJ1-6 | TRBV5-5 | ASSLTGNSPLH
TRBJ2-7 | TRBV13 | ASSSTGTLTQEQY
TRBJ2-5 | TRBV5-1 | ASSPLGVQETQY
TRBJ1-1 | TRBV9 | ASSVGGQGGTEAF
TRBJ2-2 | TRBV25-1 | ASSDPGAGDPGELF
TRBJ2-7 | TRBV5-1 | TSSSLSGRSYEQY
TRBJ2-3 | TRBV9 | ASSVLGTGPFGDAY
TRBJ2-3 | TRBV29-1 | SAPDSYSTDTQY